Listed here are 10 T cell receptor beta chains from one sample, sequenced in a study of naive and memory T cell subsets (dated by TCRdb to the late 2010s). Library preparation used UMI-ligation and nested PCR. Instrument on record: Illumina MiSeq. The beta constant-region primer consisted of an equimolar mixture of two oligonucleotides that together covered TRBC1 and TRBC2. Four rounds of PCR, combining the SP2 primer with nested alpha and beta constant-region primers, were used to amplify the ligated cDNA. TCRdb itself trimmed the public reads at Q25 with fastp, ran MiXCR and retained productive beta chains. Here each entry gathers all rows of one CDR3 protein and keeps the most common genes and DNA. Recorded for this sample are about 82,000 distinct CDR3 sequences; 9% of them occurred a single time. The ten biggest clones cover approximately 1.1% of the sample. The sequencing input was naive CD8+ T cells from blood. The cell subset or site label corresponds to: naive T cells, CD45RA high CD27+. These receptors all stem from a human donor in good health.

There are many counts of this clonotype. V is TRBV20-1 and J is TRBJ2-1, with 12 bases lining up with TRBD2. Germline V lookup: CDR1 DFQATT, CDR2 SNEGSKA (reference sequence). V shed 5 bases, J shed 5 bases, and the junction held 7 bases outside the gene matches. The CDR3 length is 15 residues. The CDR3 DNA reads TGCAGTGCTGGGGCACTAGCGGGAGGACACAATGAGCAGTTCTTC. It yields the protein CSAGALAGGHNEQFF.

This clonotype is judged medium-sized. The chain joins TRBV4-3 to TRBJ2-3; 9 bases agree with TRBD2. This CDR3 contains 17 residues. Germline CDR1 and CDR2: LGHNA and YSLEER. With 2 bases clipped from V and 6 bases from J, the junction kept 12 bases outside the gene matches. The CDR3 reads CASSQRHGGRAGDTQYF. In DNA, the CDR3 is TGCGCCAGCAGCCAAAGACATGGCGGGAGGGCGGGGGATACGCAGTATTTT.

In this sample, this clonotype turned up many times. The chain combines TRBV28 with TRBJ2-1; D uncertain. The CDR3 length is 14 residues. The V gene lost 3 bases and the J gene lost 4 bases, with 10 bases spanning the gap. Germline CDR1 and CDR2: MDHEN and SYDVKM. The DNA for the CDR3 is TGTGCCAGCAGTTTCGGTCCCGGTTACAATGAGCAGTTCTTC. Translated: CASSFGPGYNEQFF.

In this sample, this clonotype turned up a few times. The rearrangement links TRBV27 to TRBJ2-3, with 10 bases matching TRBD1. The V segment lost 0 bases and the J segment 4 bases; nucleotides outside the gene matches: 1. Germline V lookup: CDR1 MNHEY, CDR2 SMNVEV (reference sequence). The CDR3 is made up of 15 amino acids. CDR3 protein: CASSLSGTGADTQYF. CDR3 bases: TGTGCCAGCAGTTTATCCGGGACAGGGGCAGATACGCAGTATTTT.

The chain recombines TRBV4-2 with TRBJ2-7; D possibly corresponds to TRBD2 (6 bases). CDR1 LGHNA and CDR2 YNFKEQ come from the germline V gene. The CDR3 runs 15 residues. V was pared by 5 bases and J by 2 bases, with 16 bases between. The DNA of the CDR3 is TGTGCCAGCAGCTCGCCGGGACTTCGAGCCTACGAGCAGTACTTC. Translating gives CASSSPGLRAYEQYF.

This chain uses TRBV20-1 with TRBJ1-5; the match to TRBD1 covers 10 bases. With 1 base clipped from V and 4 bases from J, the junction kept 10 bases outside the gene matches. CDR1 and CDR2 (germline): DFQATT, SNEGSKA (reference sequence). This CDR3 contains 17 residues. DNA of the CDR3: TGCAGTGCTAGAGGGGACAGGGGAGAGTTATTGAATCAGCCCCAGCATTTT. Protein sequence: CSARGDRGELLNQPQHF.

The chain carries TRBV27 and TRBJ2-7, with 9 bases lining up with TRBD1. Germline CDR1 reads MNHEY; CDR2 reads SMNVEV (reference sequence). The CDR3 consists of 14 residues. The V and J ends lost 5 bases and 4 bases, in that order; junction bases with no gene match: 6. In DNA form, the CDR3 reads TGTGCCAGCAGTACCGGGACAGGGATGTACGAGCAGTACTTC. Its protein product is CASSTGTGMYEQYF.

As concerns this clonotype: The conserved closing phenylalanine or tryptophan is absent in this CDR3, likely reflecting a read error. The CDR3 region has the DNA TGTGCCAGCAGTTTGGGGTCCTACTCCTACGAGCAGTACTTA. Its translation is CASSLGSYSYEQYL. This chain connects TRBV6-2 or TRBV6-3 to TRBJ2-7; D unclear. V lost 4 bases and J lost 0, with 10 bases in between. Germline V CDR1 and CDR2: MNHEY, SVGEGT. CDR3 length equals 14 residues.

This clonotype has a handful of counts. The genes are TRBV7-9 and TRBJ1-5; D may be TRBD1 (6 bases). This CDR3 contains 17 residues. Germline V gene data show CDR1 as SEHNR and CDR2 as FQNEAQ (reference sequence). V lost 1 base to trimming and J lost 1 base, with 14 bases between them. The CDR3 nucleotides are TGTGCCAGCAGCTTAGTGGGGGCCCCCGGGAGCAATCAGCCCCAGCATTTT. Its protein product is CASSLVGAPGSNQPQHF.

The rearrangement links TRBV6-6 to TRBJ1-1, with D uncertain. The length of the CDR3 is 13 residues. Germline CDR1 MNHNY, CDR2 SVGAGI (reference sequence). The V end was cut by 8 bases, the J end by 1 base, with 11 bases between. The DNA of the CDR3 is TGTGCCAGCGACGGCTCCTCGAACACTGAAGCTTTCTTT. Encoded protein: CASDGSSNTEAFF.